These 2 T cell receptor beta chains were all obtained from the same sample, sequenced in a study of CD8 T cells in ankylosing spondylitis. The antigens for these receptors are not known. General study results and limits: Typical of ankylosing spondylitis blood, it appeared, was a TCR beta motif of eight highly homologous variants.

Using its own MiXCR run on the 5' RACE reads, TCRdb lists one record per CDR3 protein. The data contain about 400,000 distinct CDR3 sequences, approximately 20% of them seen just once; the ten biggest clones take up less than 20%. The sequenced material came from blood, either unsorted or a sorted T cell fraction (not recorded which). The receptors were sampled from a male donor with ankylosing spondylitis.

J is TRBJ1-4 and V is TRBV12-3 or TRBV12-4, with a possible D match to TRBD1 (6 bases). Trimming left V 5 bases short and J 5 bases short, with 15 bases between. This CDR3 is built from 15 residues. CDR3 region: CASSPQGAGNEKLFF. The CDR3 nucleotides read TGTGCCAGCAGTCCACAGGGAGCCGGGAATGAAAAACTGTTTTTT.

The genes are TRBV20-1 and TRBJ1-3; no clear D. From germline, CDR1 is DFQATT and CDR2 SNEGSKA (reference sequence). The V gene lost 4 bases and the J gene lost 0 bases, with 4 bases spanning the gap. The CDR3 loop spans 12 amino acids. DNA for the CDR3: TGCAGTGCTAAATTCTCTGGAAACACCATATATTTT. This translates into CSAKFSGNTIYF.